One sample yielded the 2 T cell receptor beta chains listed below, sequenced in a study of blood T cell repertoires in COVID-19. The assay was immunoSEQ multiplex PCR, and TCRdb's table has in-frame clones only and misses some. This table holds some 100,000 clones, almost 95% found once. Material for sequencing was peripheral blood. Receptor source: a man aged 45-65 years with active COVID-19.

The chain has TRBV30 and TRBJ1-2; D might be TRBD1 (6 bases). Trimming cost V 0 bases and J 7 bases, with 12 bases left between them. The CDR3 contains 13 residues. Germline loops: CDR1 GTSNPN, CDR2 SVGIG (reference sequence). The CDR3, as DNA: TGTGCCTGGAGTGTATTTGACAGGCCTGGCTACACCTTC. Protein sequence: CAWSVFDRPGYTF.

This clone was seen just once. The chain uses TRBV28 and TRBJ2-2, with 9 bases matching TRBD2. Germline-derived CDR1 and CDR2 are MDHEN and SYDVKM. Unmatched junction bases numbered 8, after V lost 2 bases and J lost 1 base. The CDR3 covers 18 residues. This CDR3 is CASSLLRLAEGNTGELFF. The CDR3 nucleotides read TGTGCCAGCAGTTTACTTAGACTAGCGGAAGGGAACACCGGGGAGCTGTTTTTT.